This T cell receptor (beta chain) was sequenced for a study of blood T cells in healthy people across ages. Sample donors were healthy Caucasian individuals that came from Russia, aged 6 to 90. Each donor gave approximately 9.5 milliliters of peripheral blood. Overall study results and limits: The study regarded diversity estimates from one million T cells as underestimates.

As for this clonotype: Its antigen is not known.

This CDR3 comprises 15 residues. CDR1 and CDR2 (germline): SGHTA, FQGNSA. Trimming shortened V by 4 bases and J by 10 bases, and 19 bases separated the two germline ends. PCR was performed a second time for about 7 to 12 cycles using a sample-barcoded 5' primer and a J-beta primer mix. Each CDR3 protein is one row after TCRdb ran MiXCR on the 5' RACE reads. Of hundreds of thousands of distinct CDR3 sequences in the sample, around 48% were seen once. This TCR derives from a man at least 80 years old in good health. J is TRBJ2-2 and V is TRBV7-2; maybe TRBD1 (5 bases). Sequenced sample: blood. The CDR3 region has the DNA TGTGCCAGCAGCTCCGGACGGACAAATTCTTTGGAGCTGTTTTTT. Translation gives CASSSGRTNSLELFF.